This is a list of T cell receptor beta chains from one sample in a study of identical twins. TCRdb re-analysed the 5' RACE reads in MiXCR, keeping a single row per CDR3 protein. The table shows a few hundred thousand distinct CDR3 sequences, with 18% occurring only once. The specimen was naive T cells sorted from blood. All receptors derive from a man aged 50 to 59 in good health. Each CDR3 is given with its conserved first and last residue. Fields, in order: J gene, V gene, D gene, clone size, CDR3 DNA, CDR3 protein. D genes are given only for firm matches. Only some rows state a clone size, as once, few, many or a class for expanded clones.

>TRBJ2-7|TRBV5-1|.|few
TGCGCCAGCAGGTCCGGTTCAGGGACCTACGAGCAGTACTTC
CASRSGSGTYEQYF
>TRBJ2-1|TRBV10-3|.|.
TGTGCCATCAGTGAGTCCAATGAGCAGTTCTTC
CAISESNEQFF
>TRBJ2-1|TRBV29-1|TRBD2|few
TGCAGCGTTGGGACCCTTGGCGGGAGAAACAATGAGCAGTTCTTC
CSVGTLGGRNNEQFF
>TRBJ1-2|TRBV5-1|TRBD1|.
TGCGCCAGCAGCTCAAGTTACGGGACAGGGTATGGCTACACCTTC
CASSSSYGTGYGYTF
>TRBJ2-1|TRBV6-5|TRBD2|many
TGTGCCAGCAGTTACATGCGGGGGGCGGATGAGCAGTTCTTC
CASSYMRGADEQFF
>TRBJ1-1|TRBV7-2|.|few
TGTGCCAGCAGCTCGTGGGTCACTGAAGCTTTCTTT
CASSSWVTEAFF
>TRBJ2-1|TRBV21-1|.|.
TGTGCCAGCAGCAAAGCGGCAGGGCCTAGCGATGAGCAGTTCTTC
CASSKAAGPSDEQFF
>TRBJ2-2|TRBV7-6|TRBD2|few
TGTGCCAGCAGCATCGGGACTAAGACCGGGGAGCTGTTTTTT
CASSIGTKTGELFF
>TRBJ1-2|TRBV15|.|few
TGTGCCACCAGCAGAGATCGTGGCAGGAACTATGGCTACACCTTC
CATSRDRGRNYGYTF
>TRBJ1-4|TRBV20-1|.|few
TGCAGTGCTAGAGTGGGGATAAGTGAAAAACTGTTTTTT
CSARVGISEKLFF
>TRBJ2-4|TRBV11-2|TRBD2|many
TGTGCCAGCAGAGAAGGACTAGCGGGATGGAACATTCAGTACTTC
CASREGLAGWNIQYF
>TRBJ2-7|TRBV7-9|TRBD2|many
TGTGCCAGCAGCCCCGGGGAGGGGCCCCACCTCTACGAGCAGTACTTC
CASSPGEGPHLYEQYF
>TRBJ2-6|TRBV20-1|.|.
TGCAGTGCTAGAGATCGTGCTGCTGGGGCCAACGTCCTGACTTTC
CSARDRAAGANVLTF
>TRBJ2-3|TRBV9|.|.
TGTGCCAGCAGCGTAGCGGGGGAGATGGGAGATACGCAGTATTTT
CASSVAGEMGDTQYF
>TRBJ2-1|TRBV4-3|TRBD1|.
TGCGCCAGCAGCCAAGAGGGGGAACAGGGGATAGTCTTC
CASSQEGEQGIVF
>TRBJ1-3|TRBV12-3/TRBV12-4|.|many
TGTGCCAGCAGTCCTAGCGGGGGCATATATTTT
CASSPSGGIYF
>TRBJ2-7|TRBV27|TRBD1|many
TGTGCCAGCAGTTGGACGGGACAGGGGGTTATGTACGAGCAGTACTTC
CASSWTGQGVMYEQYF
>TRBJ2-1|TRBV9|.|.
TGTGCCAGCAGCGTAGAGTCCTTCCGGGGAAGGAATGAGCAGTTCTTC
CASSVESFRGRNEQFF